This TCR beta chain is from a study of CD8+ T cells in alopecia areata. V shed 1 base and J shed 13 bases, with 11 bases lying between them. CDR1 is SGHAT and CDR2 is FQNNGV in the germline V gene. The CDR3 has 12 residues. Lesional scalp punch biopsies and peripheral blood came from alopecia areata patients. General observations from the study: Lesional scalp, especially alopecia totalis/universalis, showed higher clonality than normal scalp. Alphabeta T cells residing in normal skin are also sequenced in scalp samples.

Once RNA had been extracted, it was reverse transcribed into cDNA to act as the sequencing template. Method: immunoSEQ multiplex PCR; TCRdb's copy keeps in-frame clones and lacks some. The table lists 140,000 to 150,000 clones, about nine tenths of them singletons. As to this clone: Its antigen is not known.

This sequence was found in a human donor with alopecia areata. Sequences were derived from CD8+ T cells sorted from blood, sampled at week 0. The rearrangement joins TRBV11-2 to TRBJ2-1; maybe TRBD1 (6 bases). As DNA, the CDR3 is TGTGCCAGCAGCTTAGGTAGCAGGGGTCAGTTCTTC. Amino acids: CASSLGSRGQFF.